A selection of T cell receptor beta chains follows, all from one sample in a study of PD-1 blockade in classical Hodgkin lymphoma. The repertoire was sequenced with immunoSEQ multiplex PCR; TCRdb's copy has only in-frame clones and lacks some. The sample has around 99,000 clones, 75% to 85% seen once; the top ten hold roughly 15%. Sample: peripheral blood mononuclear cells (PBMCs), taken before the second cycle of nivolumab. The receptors shown here come from a human donor with classical Hodgkin lymphoma. Each CDR3 is given with its conserved first and last residue. The order of the fields is D gene, J gene, V gene, CDR3 DNA, CDR3 protein. A D gene is named only where the DNA matches it firmly.

d_gene: TRBD1; j_gene: TRBJ1-4; v_gene: TRBV2; CDR3nt: TGTGCCAGCACAGGGGGCAGAGCTAATGAAAAACTGTTTTTT; CDR3aa: CASTGGRANEKLFF
d_gene: TRBD1; j_gene: TRBJ2-5; v_gene: TRBV28; CDR3nt: TGTGCCAGCAGTCTCCCCGGGACAGGTACTCAAGAGACCCAGTACTTC; CDR3aa: CASSLPGTGTQETQYF
d_gene: .; j_gene: TRBJ2-7; v_gene: TRBV7-6; CDR3nt: TGTGCCAGCAGCTTAGAGGTGGGCTACGAGCAGTACTTC; CDR3aa: CASSLEVGYEQYF
d_gene: TRBD1; j_gene: TRBJ2-7; v_gene: TRBV28; CDR3nt: TGTGCCAGCAGTCGGGACAGGGTGGTCGAGCAGTACTTC; CDR3aa: CASSRDRVVEQYF
d_gene: .; j_gene: TRBJ2-1; v_gene: TRBV25-1; CDR3nt: TGTGCCAGCAGTGCCCCTCGGGCGTTCTTTAATGAGCAGTTCTTC; CDR3aa: CASSAPRAFFNEQFF
d_gene: .; j_gene: TRBJ1-3; v_gene: TRBV29-1; CDR3nt: TGCAGCGTCAGGGATCCTGGAAACACCATATATTTT; CDR3aa: CSVRDPGNTIYF
d_gene: .; j_gene: TRBJ2-1; v_gene: TRBV29-1; CDR3nt: TGCAGCGTTGTTTCGGCGGTTACCTACAATGAGCAGTTCTTC; CDR3aa: CSVVSAVTYNEQFF
d_gene: TRBD1; j_gene: TRBJ1-3; v_gene: TRBV28; CDR3nt: TGTGCCAGCAGTTCAACAGGGGGCTCTGGAAACACCATATATTTT; CDR3aa: CASSSTGGSGNTIYF
d_gene: TRBD1; j_gene: TRBJ1-5; v_gene: TRBV28; CDR3nt: TGTGCCAGCAGTTTCCCGGACAGGAGCAATCAGCCCCAGCATTTT; CDR3aa: CASSFPDRSNQPQHF
d_gene: .; j_gene: TRBJ2-3; v_gene: TRBV15; CDR3nt: TGTGCCACCAGCAGCGGGACGGCGTCAGTAGATACGCAGTATTTT; CDR3aa: CATSSGTASVDTQYF
d_gene: .; j_gene: TRBJ2-3; v_gene: TRBV20-1; CDR3nt: TGCAGGGTTCAAAGAGCGGATACGCAGTATTTT; CDR3aa: CRVQRADTQYF
d_gene: TRBD2; j_gene: TRBJ2-2; v_gene: TRBV7-3; CDR3nt: TGTGCCAGCAGCTCGGGACTAGCGGGTACCGGGGAGCTGTTTTTT; CDR3aa: CASSSGLAGTGELFF
d_gene: .; j_gene: TRBJ1-1; v_gene: TRBV12-5; CDR3nt: TGTGCTAGTGGTGTAGACAGTGGCTTTGAAGCTTTCTTT; CDR3aa: CASGVDSGFEAFF
d_gene: .; j_gene: TRBJ2-1; v_gene: TRBV15; CDR3nt: TGTGCCACCAGCGCCTACGACGGGGCGCATGAGCAGTTCTTC; CDR3aa: CATSAYDGAHEQFF
d_gene: .; j_gene: TRBJ1-1; v_gene: TRBV6-5; CDR3nt: TGTGCCAGCAGTCCCTCGGGGGCCGCCACTGAAGCTTTCTTT; CDR3aa: CASSPSGAATEAFF
d_gene: .; j_gene: TRBJ2-2; v_gene: TRBV18; CDR3nt: TGTGCCAGCTCACCCTCCGCGAGCCCGGGGGAGCTGTTTTTT; CDR3aa: CASSPSASPGELFF
d_gene: .; j_gene: TRBJ2-1; v_gene: TRBV7-3; CDR3nt: TGTGCCAGCAGCCCATCCGGGACTGTCAATGAGCAGTTCTTC; CDR3aa: CASSPSGTVNEQFF